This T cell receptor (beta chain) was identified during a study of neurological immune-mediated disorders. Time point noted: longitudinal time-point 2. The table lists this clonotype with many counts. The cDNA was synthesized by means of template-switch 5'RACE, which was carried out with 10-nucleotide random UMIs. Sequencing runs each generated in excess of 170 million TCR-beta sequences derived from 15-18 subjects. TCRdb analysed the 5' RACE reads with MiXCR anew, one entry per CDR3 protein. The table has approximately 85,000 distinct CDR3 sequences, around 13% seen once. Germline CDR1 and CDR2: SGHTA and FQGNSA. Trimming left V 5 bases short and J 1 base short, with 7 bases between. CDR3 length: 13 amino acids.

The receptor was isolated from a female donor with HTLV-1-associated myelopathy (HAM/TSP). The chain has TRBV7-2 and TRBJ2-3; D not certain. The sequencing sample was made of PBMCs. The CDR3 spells CASSPYGTDTQYF. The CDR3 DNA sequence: TGTGCCAGCAGCCCATACGGCACAGATACGCAGTATTTT.